One and the same sample provided the 18 T cell receptor beta chains below, sequenced in a study of cytomegalovirus exposure and HLA in healthy donors. The PCR employed 60 Vbeta primers together with 13 Jbeta primers. This table comes from immunoSEQ multiplex PCR, and its TCRdb copy is limited to in-frame clones, with some not included. The sample consists of around 150,000 clones, 70% to 85% of them appearing once. Sequencing was done on a sample of PBMCs. These receptor sequences come from a man in his thirties or forties in good health and CMV-seropositive.

The rearrangement links TRBV7-5 to TRBJ1-3; the listed D gene, TRBD1, was not tested against the DNA. TRBV7-5 is a recognized pseudogene. The CDR3 length is 15 residues. The CDR3, as DNA: TGTGCCAGAAGCTCCAGTCAGGGGTTGGAAAACACCATATATTTT. Protein sequence: CARSSSQGLENTIYF.

This rearrangement joins TRBV11-3 to TRBJ1-1, with D perhaps TRBD1 (6 bases). Germline V gene data show CDR1 as SGHNT and CDR2 as YENEEA. The CDR3 is 14 amino acids. The V and J ends lost 5 bases and 5 bases respectively, with 15 bases between them. CDR3 sequence: CASSLNTGITEAFF. In DNA form, the CDR3 reads TGTGCCAGCAGCCTCAATACAGGGATAACTGAAGCTTTCTTT.

The chain combines TRBV10-2 with TRBJ1-1; 9 nucleotides align to TRBD1. Germline V gene lookup returns CDR1 WSHSY and CDR2 SAAADI. This CDR3 is built from 14 residues. Trimming at V came to 7 bases and at J to 4 bases, leaving 7 bases not matched to a gene. The CDR3 here is CASNDRGVGTEAFF. CDR3 bases: TGCGCCAGCAACGACAGGGGGGTGGGCACTGAAGCTTTCTTT.

The chain couples TRBV28 to TRBJ2-5; tentative D call: TRBD2 (6 bases). The tail of the sequence fits TRBJ2-7 better, so the J call may be wrong. The CDR3 contains 13 residues. The germline V gene has CDR1 MDHEN and CDR2 SYDVKM. CDR3 nucleotides: TGTGCCAGCAGTTCGGGGGAGGACTACGAGCAGTACTTC. Translating it yields CASSSGEDYEQYF.

The chain recombines TRBV7-9 with TRBJ2-7; maybe TRBD1 (6 bases). The germline V gene encodes CDR1 SEHNR and CDR2 FQNEAQ (reference sequence). The CDR3 length is 14 residues. V was trimmed by 5 bases and J by 6 bases, leaving 17 bases between them. Here the CDR3 DNA reads TGTGCCAGCAGCCCAGACAGGTCCCTCAGCGAGCAGTACTTC. It translates to CASSPDRSLSEQYF.

V and J are TRBV6-4 and TRBJ1-2, with D possibly matching TRBD1 (6 bases). CDR1 is MRHNA, CDR2 SNTAGT, per germline. V was shortened by 7 bases and J by 8 bases, with 11 bases between the two germline ends. This CDR3 is built from 11 residues. The CDR3 protein is CASIPTGGYTF. The CDR3, as DNA: TGTGCCAGCATCCCGACAGGCGGCTACACCTTC.

V usage is TRBV9 and J usage is TRBJ1-2, with D possibly matching TRBD1 (6 bases). Germline loops: CDR1 SGDLS, CDR2 YYNGEE. CDR3 length: 15 amino acids. V lost 3 bases to trimming and J lost 8 bases, with 20 bases between them. The CDR3 spells CASSARGGGGNGYTF. DNA of the CDR3: TGTGCCAGCAGCGCACGTGGGGGAGGGGGAAACGGCTACACCTTC. Drawing the rest from reference TRBV9 and TRBJ1-2, the complete variable domain is DSGVTQTPKHLITATGQRVTLRCSPRSGDLSVYWYQQSLDQGLQFLIQYYNGEERAKGNILERFSAQQFPDLHSELNLSSLELGDSALYFCASSARGGGGNGYTFGSGTRLTVV.

The chain is built from TRBV9 and TRBJ2-3; D perhaps matches TRBD2 (5 bases). This CDR3 is built from 16 residues. Germline CDR1 SGDLS, CDR2 YYNGEE. With 4 bases removed from V and 1 base from J, the gap between germline ends came to 16 bases. DNA of the CDR3: TGTGCCAGCAGCACCCAAGCGGTAAGGGGCACAGATACGCAGTATTTT. This codes for CASSTQAVRGTDTQYF.

V usage is TRBV14 and J usage is TRBJ2-5, with D tentatively TRBD2 (5 bases). The CDR3 spans 15 residues. V was clipped by 0 bases and J by 5 bases, with 13 bases between them. CDR1 and CDR2 (germline): SGHDN, FVKESK. The CDR3 sequence: CASSQDPTRAETQYF. The CDR3, as DNA: TGTGCCAGCAGCCAAGACCCCACTAGGGCGGAGACCCAGTACTTC.

The chain carries TRBV7-2 and TRBJ2-2, with a possible D match to TRBD2 (5 bases). V lost 7 bases and J 7 bases, leaving 16 bases between the germline ends. This CDR3 is 14 amino acids long. Germline lookup yields CDR1 SGHTA and CDR2 FQGNSA. Written as DNA, the CDR3 is TGTGCCAGCATCCTTTCCGGGGTGGGCGGGGAGCTGTTTTTT. Translation gives CASILSGVGGELFF.

J is TRBJ1-1 and V is TRBV19; weak D call: TRBD1 (6 bases). The CDR3 sequence is 14 residues long. Germline CDR1 is LNHDA and CDR2 is SQIVND (reference sequence). The V end was cut by 5 bases, the J end by 4 bases, with 14 bases between. CDR3 sequence (DNA): TGTGCCAGTAGTCCAGGGGACGTACGCACTGAAGCTTTCTTT. Translated: CASSPGDVRTEAFF.

The chain joins TRBV27 to TRBJ2-7, with D possibly being TRBD1 (5 bases). Trimming left V 4 bases short and J 1 base short, with 8 bases between. This CDR3 has 13 residues. Germline V gene data show CDR1 as MNHEY and CDR2 as SMNVEV (reference sequence). Here the CDR3 reads CASSSGSSYEQYF. In nucleotides, the CDR3 is TGTGCCAGCAGTTCAGGGTCGTCCTACGAGCAGTACTTC.

The genes are TRBV2 and TRBJ2-1, with TRBD2 identical over 8 bases. CDR1 and CDR2 (germline): SNHLY, FYNNEI. This CDR3 has 14 amino acids. V was pared by 6 bases and J by 2 bases, with 3 bases of the junction left unmatched. CDR3 nucleotide sequence: TGTGCCAGCAGGCGGGAGGCAGCCTACAATGAGCAGTTCTTC. Translated: CASRREAAYNEQFF.

This clone was recorded a few times. This chain joins TRBV6-5 and TRBJ2-7; 7 bases agree with TRBD2. This CDR3 spans 16 amino acids. CDR1 MNHEY and CDR2 SVGAGI come from the germline V gene. The V gene end was trimmed by 0 bases and the J gene end by 6 bases; junction bases not matched to a gene: 11. The CDR3 coding sequence is TGTGCCAGCAGTTACTCGTTGGGTGGCGGGGGTAGCGAGCAGTACTTC. This sequence encodes CASSYSLGGGGSEQYF.

The chain links TRBV19 to TRBJ1-6, with a weak D call TRBD1 (6 bases). Between the trimmed V and J ends, which lost 10 bases and 3 bases, there was a span of 16 bases. The CDR3 spans 15 residues. CDR1 and CDR2 (germline): LNHDA, SQIVND (reference sequence). The CDR3 loop is CATHNGQYYNSPLHF. The CDR3 DNA reads TGTGCCACCCACAACGGACAGTACTATAATTCACCCCTCCACTTT.

To note about this clone: Mismatch with germline at one junction end may stem from a read error. This sample includes further DNA sequences coding for the same CDR3. The chain carries TRBV2 and TRBJ1-6, with 7 positions matching TRBD1. This CDR3 is built from 14 residues. Per germline, CDR1 SNHLY and CDR2 FYNNEI. As DNA, the CDR3 is TGCGCCAGCAGTGACGCAGGGGGGAATTCACCCCTCCACTTT. Translation gives CASSDAGGNSPLHF.

The rearrangement joins TRBV2 to TRBJ1-1; 8 bases map to TRBD1. This CDR3 contains 15 residues. Germline V gives CDR1 SNHLY, CDR2 FYNNEI. The trim removed 11 bases at V and 0 bases at J, leaving 11 bases unmatched. The DNA for the CDR3 is TGTGCCTCGTCGACAGGGGCGCTACTGAACACTGAAGCTTTCTTT. As protein: CASSTGALLNTEAFF.

The chain uses TRBV4-2 and TRBJ2-1; 13 positions agree with TRBD2. The trim removed 4 bases at V and 9 bases at J, leaving 6 bases unmatched. This CDR3 has 15 amino acids. In germline, CDR1 is LGHNA, CDR2 YNFKEQ. The CDR3 DNA reads TGTGCCAGCAGCCTTGGACTAGCGGGAGTGTCTGAGCAGTTCTTC. Amino acids: CASSLGLAGVSEQFF.